This record looks at one T cell receptor beta chain sequence and its context. This sample stems from a study of blood T cell repertoires in COVID-19. Study overall: Collection of acute and convalescent COVID-19 samples took place in the United States, Italy and Spain.

V dropped 5 bases and J dropped 2; count of bases not matched to a gene: 5. Per germline, CDR1 LNHNV and CDR2 YYDKDF (reference sequence). CDR3 size: 15 residues. TCRdb's table, derived via immunoSEQ multiplex PCR, lists solely in-frame clones and lacks some. The profile shows approximately 340,000 clones, about 89% of them singletons. The sequenced material came from PBMCs or T cells enriched from blood (not recorded which). This TCR was sampled from a woman aged 40 to 49 who had been exposed to COVID-19. The rearrangement joins TRBV15 to TRBJ2-3; 9 bases fit TRBD1. CDR3 coding DNA: TGTGCCACCAGCTCAGGACAGGGGAACACAGATACGCAGTATTTT. Translating gives CATSSGQGNTDTQYF.